Following are 9 T cell receptor beta chains from one sample sequenced in a study of PD-L1 blockade in urothelial cancer. As for time point: peripheral blood 6 weeks after treatment start. The table came from immunoSEQ multiplex PCR; TCRdb's copy has only in-frame clones and leaves some out. The data hold around 33,000 clones, with about 89% observed a single time. Sequencing was performed on PBMCs, taken around atezolizumab (anti-PD-L1) treatment. These TCRs come from a man older than 75 with urothelial cancer.

This clone has only one observation. J is TRBJ2-3 and V is TRBV6-1; 14 bases agree with TRBD2. V was pared by 4 bases and J by 4 bases, with 1 base of the junction left unmatched. Germline V gives CDR1 MNHNS, CDR2 SASEGT. This CDR3 region has 15 residues. The CDR3 DNA follows: TGTGCCAGCAGTGGACTAGCGGGAGGGCCAGATACGCAGTATTTT. It encodes CASSGLAGGPDTQYF.

The chain is built from TRBV28 and TRBJ2-5; possible D gene TRBD2, 5 bases. CDR1 and CDR2 from the germline V gene are MDHEN and SYDVKM. V was clipped by 6 bases and J by 4 bases, with 18 bases between them. This CDR3 has 15 residues. CDR3 region: CASSLSGSRGETQYF. The CDR3 region has the DNA TGTGCCAGCAGCCTCTCGGGGTCCCGGGGAGAGACCCAGTACTTC.

The chain links TRBV5-4 to TRBJ2-5; TRBD2 matches at 11 bases. The closer fit of TRBJ2-7 to the DNA end suggests the J call may be wrong. The germline V gene has CDR1 SGHNT and CDR2 YYREEE (reference sequence). The CDR3 runs 14 residues. CDR3 in DNA: TGTGCCAGCAGCCCATCTAGCGGGAGGAGCGAGCAGTACTTC. The encoded protein is CASSPSSGRSEQYF.

This chain uses TRBV5-4 with TRBJ1-1; D gene unclear. The CDR3 has 13 amino acids. Trimming took 0 bases from V and 1 from J, leaving 4 bases between them. Germline V gives CDR1 SGHNT, CDR2 YYREEE (reference sequence). The DNA for the CDR3 is TGTGCCAGCAGCTTGGCAGGGAACACTGAAGCTTTCTTT. Amino acids: CASSLAGNTEAFF.

This clone was observed a single time. The rearrangement joins TRBV4-2 to TRBJ2-1; 8 nucleotides line up with TRBD2. The CDR3 has 16 residues. The ends lost 0 bases at V and 4 bases at J; junction bases unmatched: 5. Germline V lookup: CDR1 LGHNA, CDR2 YNFKEQ. The CDR3 DNA follows: TGTGCCAGCAGCCAAGATAGGGTAGCGGGATACAATGAGCAGTTCTTC. As protein: CASSQDRVAGYNEQFF.

The V gene is TRBV6-1, the J gene TRBJ2-7, with 8 bases aligning to TRBD2. With V trimmed by 4 bases and J by 4 bases, 6 bases remained unmatched. CDR3 length equals 14 residues. Germline CDR1 reads MNHNS; CDR2 reads SASEGT. The CDR3 DNA reads TGTGCCAGCAGTGCGGGAGGGGTTCCTTACGAGCAGTACTTC. Translated, it gives CASSAGGVPYEQYF.

This rearrangement joins TRBV7-9 to TRBJ2-1; no reliable D call. V was pared by 4 bases and J by 5 bases, with 15 bases between. The CDR3 contains 15 residues. The germline CDR1 and CDR2 sequences are SEHNR and FQNEAQ (reference sequence). Here the CDR3 DNA reads TGTGCCAGCAGCTCAAGTAGCAGAAGCGACAATGAGCAGTTCTTC. Amino acid sequence: CASSSSSRSDNEQFF.

V is TRBV9 and J is TRBJ2-3; the match to TRBD2 covers 8 bases. J lost 4 bases, V lost 3 bases, and 4 bases had no gene match. The CDR3 is 14 amino acids. Germline assignment: CDR1 SGDLS and CDR2 YYNGEE. The CDR3 region is CASSARGGADTQYF. CDR3 DNA: TGTGCCAGCAGCGCCCGGGGGGGAGCAGATACGCAGTATTTT.

This chain links TRBV6-1 with TRBJ2-1, with 7 bases that match TRBD2. The junction had 7 bases not matched to a gene; V was cut back by 2 bases and J by 0 bases. The germline gives CDR1 MNHNS, CDR2 SASEGT. The CDR3 totals 17 residues. The chain's CDR3 is CASSESTGGSSYNEQFF. The CDR3 DNA follows: TGTGCCAGCAGTGAAAGTACAGGCGGGAGCTCCTACAATGAGCAGTTCTTC.